The text below deals with one TCR beta chain. The target antigen is unknown. V was clipped by 3 bases and J by 3 bases; unmatched bases: 9. Germline V gives CDR1 MDHEN, CDR2 SYDVKM. The CDR3 consists of 16 residues. This sample was included in a study of OX40 agonist ivuxolimab in advanced cancers. At the level of the study: Patient treatment consisted of intravenous ivuxolimab administration every 2 weeks at 0.01 to 10 mg/kg. Regarding the study as a whole: Antigen specificity of clonally expanded peripheral T cells was not established.

TCRdb's table, derived via immunoSEQ multiplex PCR, lists solely in-frame clones and lacks some. The top ten hold roughly 18% of the sample, which has tens of thousands of clones, about 87% seen once. The genes are TRBV28 and TRBJ2-7; 9 bases map to TRBD1. The sequenced sample was CD4+ or CD8+ T cells sorted from blood, obtained in a trial of the OX40 agonist ivuxolimab. The sequence was collected from an adult with an advanced solid tumor such as melanoma, head and neck, liver or kidney cancer. CDR3: CASSFSSGTGRYEQYF. As DNA, the CDR3 is TGTGCCAGCAGTTTCTCGTCCGGGACAGGGCGCTACGAGCAGTACTTC.